The 20 T cell receptor beta chains listed next were all sequenced from one sample in a study of blood T cell repertoires in COVID-19. Generated by immunoSEQ multiplex PCR, the TCRdb table keeps only in-frame clones and is missing some. Of roughly 150,000 clones in the sample, roughly 85% were seen once. The sample taken for sequencing was PBMCs or T cells enriched from blood (not recorded which). All receptors derive from a woman aged 70 to 79 in a cohort exposed to, infected with or recovered from COVID-19 (not recorded which).

The chain recombines TRBV28 with TRBJ1-1; D unresolved. Trimming left V 7 bases short and J 4 bases short, with 13 bases between. There are 13 residues in the CDR3. Germline values: CDR1 MDHEN, CDR2 SYDVKM. The CDR3 nucleotides read TGTGCCAGCACTAGGTCCCTCGGCACTGAAGCTTTCTTT. Encoded protein: CASTRSLGTEAFF.

This clone has a single count. The rearrangement joins TRBV18 to TRBJ1-3, with a tentative D call TRBD1 (5 bases). V was pared by 0 bases and J by 3 bases, with 15 bases between. The germline V gene encodes CDR1 KGHSH and CDR2 LQKENI. This CDR3 has 17 amino acids. The chain's CDR3 is CASSPPRQSSFGNTIYF. The CDR3, as DNA: TGTGCCAGCTCACCACCGCGACAGAGCAGCTTTGGAAACACCATATATTTT.

The rearrangement links TRBV18 to TRBJ2-5; 7 nucleotides match TRBD2. J gave up 0 bases and V 4 bases, and 5 bases lay outside the gene matches. The CDR3 extends over 15 amino acids. Germline V CDR1 and CDR2: KGHSH, LQKENI. The CDR3 protein is CASSLASGNQETQYF. In nucleotides, the CDR3 is TGTGCCAGCTCACTGGCTAGCGGCAACCAAGAGACCCAGTACTTC. The full variable domain, rest sourced from reference TRBV18 and TRBJ2-5, is NAGVMQNPRHLVRRRGQEARLRCSPMKGHSHVYWYRQLPEEGLKFMVYLQKENIIDESGMPKERFSAEFPKEGPSILRIQQVVRGDSAAYFCASSLASGNQETQYFGPGTRLLVL.

This chain connects TRBV18 to TRBJ1-6; D possibly corresponds to TRBD1 (6 bases). The CDR3 sequence is 15 residues long. Germline CDR1 is KGHSH and CDR2 is LQKENI. V lost 4 bases to trimming and J lost 8 bases, with 15 bases between them. The CDR3 reads CASSLRGNLDSPLHF. The CDR3 bases are TGTGCCAGCTCACTCAGGGGTAACTTGGATTCACCCCTCCACTTT. The variable domain in full, completed from reference TRBV18 and TRBJ1-6, reads NAGVMQNPRHLVRRRGQEARLRCSPMKGHSHVYWYRQLPEEGLKFMVYLQKENIIDESGMPKERFSAEFPKEGPSILRIQQVVRGDSAAYFCASSLRGNLDSPLHFGNGTRLTVT.

This clone has more than one count but fewer than ten. The rearrangement joins TRBV7-3 to TRBJ1-3; D gene unclear. This CDR3 spans 18 amino acids. The germline V gene encodes CDR1 SGHTA and CDR2 FQGTGA. The ends were cut back, 7 bases at V and 0 bases at J, with 22 bases in the middle. The CDR3 sequence: CASTTGLEQSISGNTIYF. The DNA of the CDR3 is TGTGCCAGCACCACCGGGTTGGAGCAGTCCATCTCTGGAAACACCATATATTTT.

This clone is a singleton in its sample. The V call is TRBV6-5, the J call TRBJ1-2, with a weak D call TRBD1 (6 bases). Per germline, CDR1 MNHEY and CDR2 SVGAGI. Trimming cost V 5 bases and J 7 bases, with 11 bases left between them. This CDR3 region has 12 residues. The CDR3 DNA is TGTGCCAGCAGTCGACAGGTTGGTGGCTACACCTTC. This gives the protein CASSRQVGGYTF.

This chain links TRBV7-9 with TRBJ1-2; a weak D match, TRBD1 (5 bases). The V and J ends lost 3 bases and 3 bases respectively, with 14 bases between them. The CDR3 is 15 residues long. Per germline, CDR1 SEHNR and CDR2 FQNEAQ (reference sequence). The CDR3 bases are TGTGCCAGCAGCTTTGGTTCAGGGCCTGACTATGGCTACACCTTC. It codes for CASSFGSGPDYGYTF.

The chain has TRBV10-3 and TRBJ2-3, with 14 bases matching TRBD2. The CDR3 contains 17 residues. Germline CDR1 and CDR2: ENHRY and SYGVKD. Losses at the gene ends were 10 bases for V and 0 bases for J; bases not matched to a gene: 9. CDR3 sequence (DNA): TGTGCCACTAACCCGGGACTAGCGGGAGTGAGCACAGATACGCAGTATTTT. As protein: CATNPGLAGVSTDTQYF.

The chain employs TRBV2 and TRBJ1-3, with D maybe TRBD1 (6 bases). The CDR3 is 14 residues long. The V gene lost 8 bases and the J gene lost 0 bases, with 11 bases spanning the gap. CDR1 and CDR2 from the germline V gene are SNHLY and FYNNEI. The DNA of the CDR3 is TGTGCCAGCGGTGGACAGAGCTCTGGAAACACCATATATTTT. Residues: CASGGQSSGNTIYF.

This chain joins TRBV7-8 and TRBJ1-6, with TRBD1 matching over 7 bases. The CDR3 spans 16 residues. CDR1 is SGHVS and CDR2 is FQNEAQ in the germline V gene. The ends lost 2 bases at V and 9 bases at J; junction bases unmatched: 10. The CDR3 reads CASSLSPPQGSSPLHF. In nucleotides, the CDR3 is TGTGCCAGCAGCTTATCCCCCCCACAGGGGAGTTCACCCCTCCACTTT.

The chain combines TRBV19 with TRBJ1-5, with 11 bases identical to TRBD1. The junction had 10 bases not matched to a gene; V was cut back by 5 bases and J by 4 bases. The CDR3 spans 17 residues. Germline V gene data show CDR1 as LNHDA and CDR2 as SQIVND (reference sequence). In nucleotides, the CDR3 is TGTGCCAGTAGTCCCCCGGGACAGGGGGTCTGGAATCAGCCCCAGCATTTT. Translation gives CASSPPGQGVWNQPQHF. Full variable domain (rest looked up from reference TRBV19 and TRBJ1-5): DGGITQSPKYLFRKEGQNVTLSCEQNLNHDAMYWYRQDPGQGLRLIYYSQIVNDFQKGDIAEGYSVSREKKESFPLTVTSAQKNPTAFYLCASSPPGQGVWNQPQHFGDGTRLSIL.

The genes are TRBV27 and TRBJ1-4; 7 bases map to TRBD1. This CDR3 region has 15 residues. Trimming removed 5 bases from V and 5 bases from J; junction bases left unmatched: 8. CDR1 is MNHEY and CDR2 is SMNVEV in the germline V gene (reference sequence). CDR3 residues: CASSMTQGRNEKLFF. The DNA for the CDR3 is TGTGCCAGCAGTATGACACAGGGGCGGAATGAAAAACTGTTTTTT.

The gene calls are TRBV4-1 and TRBJ2-7, with 10 bases fitting TRBD1. V lost 1 base to trimming and J lost 5 bases; unmatched junction nucleotides: 5. Germline V gives CDR1 MGHRA, CDR2 YSYEKL. CDR3 length: 15 residues. CDR3: CASSQAPGQGHEQYF. As DNA, the CDR3 is TGCGCCAGCAGCCAAGCCCCGGGACAGGGGCACGAGCAGTACTTC.

This clone was detected once. This chain uses TRBV10-2 with TRBJ1-6; TRBD1 is a possible D gene (6 bases). This CDR3 is 17 amino acids long. The V gene's germline CDR1 is WSHSY and CDR2 SAAADI. V lost 4 bases and J lost 13, with 26 bases in between. CDR3 in DNA: TGCGCCAGCAGTGGGCCCCCCCAAGACAGGACCCCCTGGCCCCTCCACTTT. Translating gives CASSGPPQDRTPWPLHF.

This clone has just one count. The chain carries TRBV5-5 and TRBJ2-5; a possible D gene is TRBD1 (6 bases). The V end was cut by 0 bases, the J end by 5 bases, with 11 bases between. Germline-derived CDR1 and CDR2 are SGHKS and YYEKEE (reference sequence). CDR3 size: 14 residues. CDR3 nucleotides: TGTGCCAGCAGCTTGGATCAGGGGCGGGAGACCCAGTACTTC. Protein product: CASSLDQGRETQYF.

The chain joins TRBV5-4 to TRBJ2-6, with TRBD1 matching 7 bases. The germline CDR1 and CDR2 sequences are SGHNT and YYREEE (reference sequence). Germline trimming cut 4 bases from V and 0 bases from J; bases unmatched to any gene: 4. The CDR3 has 16 residues. CDR3 DNA: TGTGCCAGCAGCCCGGACAGGACCTCTGGGGCCAACGTCCTGACTTTC. Its translation: CASSPDRTSGANVLTF.

This chain links TRBV28 with TRBJ1-4; 7 bases map to TRBD1. With 6 bases clipped from V and 3 bases from J, the junction kept 7 bases outside the gene matches. The length of the CDR3 is 15 residues. Germline-derived CDR1 and CDR2 are MDHEN and SYDVKM. For the CDR3, the DNA is TGTGCCAGCAGCGACTTGACAGGGTCTAATGAAAAACTGTTTTTT. Encoded protein: CASSDLTGSNEKLFF.

This chain joins TRBV9 and TRBJ2-7; 8 bases match TRBD2. The CDR3 covers 15 residues. The germline V gene has CDR1 SGDLS and CDR2 YYNGEE. The J segment lost 7 bases and the V segment lost 5 bases, leaving 14 bases of the junction unmatched. CDR3 amino acids: CASRSIGAGGKEQYF. The CDR3 DNA is TGTGCCAGCAGGTCGATCGGCGCGGGAGGCAAAGAGCAGTACTTC.

This clone was counted a single time. This sequence joins TRBV7-9 and TRBJ2-3; 9 nucleotides match TRBD1. Germline V gene lookup returns CDR1 SEHNR and CDR2 FQNEAQ (reference sequence). V shed 6 bases and J 4 bases; nucleotides not matched to a gene: 2. The CDR3 is made up of 13 amino acids. In nucleotides, the CDR3 is TGTGCCAGCAGTCGGGACAGGGCAGATACGCAGTATTTT. This codes for CASSRDRADTQYF.

The chain couples TRBV27 to TRBJ2-2; 7 bases are shared with TRBD2. The CDR3 spans 15 residues. J lost 4 bases, V lost 3 bases, and 5 bases had no gene match. Germline CDR1 MNHEY, CDR2 SMNVEV (reference sequence). The chain's CDR3 is CASSFGGGVTGELFF. CDR3 DNA sequence: TGTGCCAGCAGTTTCGGGGGAGGGGTCACCGGGGAGCTGTTTTTT.